What follows describes a single T cell receptor (beta chain). This clone was seen repeatedly, ten times or more. The clone's antigen remains unknown. One base away there is no much larger clone; base qualities are not given. The protocol used for the library was PCR. Instrument on record: Illumina HiSeq 4000. High-throughput sequencing was used to profile the TCR beta-chain CDR3 region of each patient. The study's own analysis went as follows. A classifier to discriminate distant-metastatic papillary thyroid cancer patients was built from CDR3 differences across clinicopathological groups. Repertoire diversity was assessed with the Shannon index, and tumor-blood repertoire similarity with the Morisita-Horn index. TCRdb trimmed the raw reads at Q25, called clones with MiXCR and kept productive beta chains. TCRdb's processing, not the study's, gives the V and J calls here. The table for this sample lists tens of thousands of clones; less than 20% of them were counted only once. The ten largest account for 9.9% of the sample.

No patient had received any treatment before thyroid surgery. Using T-cell receptor beta sequencing, the study looked back at clinical samples from patients collected from about 2011 to 2018. The sample belongs to a study of metastatic and nonmetastatic thyroid tumors (TCRdb year 2020). Regarding the research as a whole: Repertoires from peripheral blood and from tumor or nodule tissue samples of malignant and benign thyroid patients were compared. The paper as a whole reports these results and caveats: TCR beta diversity was reported as significantly higher in malignant tumors than in benign nodules, in both blood and tumor samples.

V is reduced by 5 bases and J by 2 bases, leaving a spacing of 14 bases between them. CDR1 and CDR2 are read off the germline V gene (reference sequence) as SEHNR and FQNEAQ. Reading from cysteine to phenylalanine, the CDR3 counts 15 amino acids. Only the CDR3 DNA is retained, 45 bases long and in frame from the first base. The TCR was taken from a female donor with papillary thyroid cancer or a benign thyroid nodule (not recorded which). Some clones in this sample may be carry-over from other donors' samples. The receptor chain draws on TRBV7-9 and TRBJ2-3; TRBD1 is a weak D gene call, 5 bases matching. The specimen sequenced was tumor tissue. The nucleotides read TGTGCCAGCAGCGTATACAGGACCCCCACAGATACGCAGTATTTT. The resulting protein is CASSVYRTPTDTQYF.